Shown below are 12 T cell receptor beta chains from a single sample sequenced in a study of T-cell reconstitution after alpha-beta-depleted transplantation in children. Unique molecular identifiers were built into the TCRbeta library. TCRdb fed the PCR reads into MiXCR, producing one record per CDR3 protein. The profile shows some 240,000 distinct CDR3 sequences, about 12% of them singletons. Source: PBMCs from the stem cell graft donor, taken from the stem cell graft. These receptors all stem from a human donor who donated a stem cell graft to a child with acute lymphoblastic leukemia.

This clonotype has ten or more counts. This chain uses TRBV7-9 with TRBJ2-1; 13 nucleotides align to TRBD2. CDR1 is SEHNR, CDR2 FQNEAQ, per germline (reference sequence). CDR3 length: 16 amino acids. The trim removed 5 bases at V and 8 bases at J, leaving 9 bases unmatched. The CDR3 region is CASSPPRTSGSDEQFF. The CDR3 DNA reads TGTGCCAGCAGCCCACCCCGGACTAGCGGGAGCGATGAGCAGTTCTTC. Looking up the rest from reference TRBV7-9 and TRBJ2-1 gives the full variable domain: DTGVSQNPRHKITKRGQNVTFRCDPISEHNRLYWYRQTLGQGPEFLTYFQNEAQLEKSRLLSDRFSAERPKGSFSTLEIQRTEQGDSAMYLCASSPPRTSGSDEQFFGPGTRLTVL.

This clonotype was seen many times. V usage is TRBV12-3 or TRBV12-4 and J usage is TRBJ1-5; D remains unclear. The CDR3 covers 13 residues. With 2 bases removed from V and 7 bases from J, the gap between germline ends came to 9 bases. The CDR3 here is CASSLSGKQPQHF. The CDR3 DNA reads TGTGCCAGCAGTTTATCCGGGAAACAGCCCCAGCATTTT.

Many counts were recorded for this clonotype. The rearrangement joins TRBV7-8 to TRBJ1-2; no definite D call. The CDR3 contains 15 residues. Germline values: CDR1 SGHVS, CDR2 FQNEAQ. Deletions cut 0 bases from V and 3 bases from J, with 11 bases between. The CDR3, as DNA: TGTGCCAGCAGCTTAGCGGAGGGCCCTTACTATGGCTACACCTTC. Translated: CASSLAEGPYYGYTF.

This clonotype occurred many times. The V gene is TRBV20-1, the J gene TRBJ1-1; D gene ambiguous. CDR3 size: 14 residues. V was clipped by 1 base and J by 1 base, with 10 bases between them. Germline lookup yields CDR1 DFQATT and CDR2 SNEGSKA (reference sequence). Here the CDR3 DNA reads TGCAGTGCTAGAGTAGGTGGCGCGAACACTGAAGCTTTCTTT. Its translation: CSARVGGANTEAFF.

The table lists this clonotype with many counts. The chain uses TRBV29-1 and TRBJ1-2; 9 positions agree with TRBD1. Per the germline V gene, CDR1 is SQVTM and CDR2 is ANQGSEA. V lost 8 bases, J lost 3 bases, and 4 bases stayed unmatched. This CDR3 has 12 amino acids. The CDR3 loop reads CSSRTGDYGYTF. The CDR3 DNA is TGCAGCTCCCGGACAGGGGACTATGGCTACACCTTC.

This clonotype was observed many times. The chain is built from TRBV11-2 and TRBJ2-2; no firm D call. Trimming shortened V by 2 bases and J by 2 bases, and 12 bases separated the two germline ends. This CDR3 region has 16 residues. Germline CDR1 SGHAT, CDR2 FQNNGV. In DNA, the CDR3 is TGTGCCAGCAGCTTATATCGGGCGGAAAACACCGGGGAGCTGTTTTTT. Translation gives CASSLYRAENTGELFF.

This clonotype has at least ten counts. The chain is built from TRBV19 and TRBJ2-1; D gene unclear. CDR3 size: 13 residues. V was pared by 1 base and J by 4 bases, with 5 bases between. Germline loops: CDR1 LNHDA, CDR2 SQIVND (reference sequence). The CDR3 is CASSIVLYNEQFF. Here the CDR3 DNA reads TGTGCCAGTAGTATAGTCCTATACAATGAGCAGTTCTTC.

This clonotype was found many times. The chain is built from TRBV7-8 and TRBJ2-1; 7 nucleotides line up with TRBD1. V shed 0 bases and J 6 bases; nucleotides not matched to a gene: 8. Germline V lookup: CDR1 SGHVS, CDR2 FQNEAQ. This CDR3 is 16 amino acids long. CDR3 sequence: CASSLAWDPGGNEQFF. In nucleotides, the CDR3 is TGTGCCAGCAGCTTAGCTTGGGACCCAGGGGGCAATGAGCAGTTCTTC.

The rearrangement joins TRBV29-1 to TRBJ2-7; perhaps TRBD1 as D (5 bases). The germline CDR1 and CDR2 sequences are SQVTM and ANQGSEA. The V gene lost 6 bases and the J gene lost 3 bases, with 12 bases spanning the gap. The CDR3 runs to 12 residues. CDR3 sequence (DNA): TGCAGCGTGGCCTCCGACAGCTACGAGCAGTACTTC. This sequence encodes CSVASDSYEQYF.

Turning to this clonotype: A much more abundant neighbour one base away suggests this may be a read error. The chain is built from TRBV7-2 and TRBJ2-5, with D tentatively TRBD2 (6 bases). The CDR3 has 14 amino acids. Germline loops: CDR1 SGHTA, CDR2 FQGNSA. The CDR3 bases are TGTGCCAACAGCTTAGGAGGGGCGCCGGAGACCCAGTACTTC. Its translation: CANSLGGAPETQYF. The full variable domain, with the rest looked up from reference TRBV7-2 and TRBJ2-5, is GAGVSQSPSNKVTEKGKDVELRCDPISGHTALYWYRQSLGQGLEFLIYFQGNSAPDKSGLPSDRFSAERTGGSVSTLTIQRTQQEDSAVYLCANSLGGAPETQYFGPGTRLLVL.

This clonotype was observed at least ten times. This chain connects TRBV10-3 to TRBJ1-1; TRBD1 matches at 12 bases. Germline V gives CDR1 ENHRY, CDR2 SYGVKD. The J segment lost 4 bases and the V segment lost 11 bases, leaving 14 bases of the junction unmatched. The CDR3 has 16 residues. CDR3 amino acids: CAAIPGQGASGTEAFF. DNA for the CDR3: TGTGCCGCTATTCCGGGACAGGGGGCGTCAGGCACTGAAGCTTTCTTT.

This clonotype turned up a few times. The V gene is TRBV20-1, the J gene TRBJ2-1; 10 bases map to TRBD1. Per the germline V gene, CDR1 is DFQATT and CDR2 is SNEGSKA (reference sequence). The CDR3 runs to 18 residues. Trimming took 4 bases from V and 2 from J; bases not matched to a gene: 14. CDR3 region: CSANPPGQGINPYNEQFF. CDR3 nucleotides: TGCAGTGCTAACCCGCCGGGACAGGGGATTAACCCCTACAATGAGCAGTTCTTC.